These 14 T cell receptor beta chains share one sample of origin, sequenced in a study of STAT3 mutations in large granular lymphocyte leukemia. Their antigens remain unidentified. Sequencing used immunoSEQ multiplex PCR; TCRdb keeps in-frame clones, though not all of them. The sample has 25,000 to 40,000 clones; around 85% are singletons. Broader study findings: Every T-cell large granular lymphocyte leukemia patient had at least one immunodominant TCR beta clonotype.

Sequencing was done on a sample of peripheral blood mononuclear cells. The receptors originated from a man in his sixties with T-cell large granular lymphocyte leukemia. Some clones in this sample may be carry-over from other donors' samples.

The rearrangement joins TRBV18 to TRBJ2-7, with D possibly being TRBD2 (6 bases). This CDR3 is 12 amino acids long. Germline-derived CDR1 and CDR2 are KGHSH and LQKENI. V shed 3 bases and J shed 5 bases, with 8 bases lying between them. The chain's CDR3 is CASSPGGDEQYF. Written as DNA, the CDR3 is TGTGCCAGCTCACCGGGGGGAGACGAGCAGTACTTC.

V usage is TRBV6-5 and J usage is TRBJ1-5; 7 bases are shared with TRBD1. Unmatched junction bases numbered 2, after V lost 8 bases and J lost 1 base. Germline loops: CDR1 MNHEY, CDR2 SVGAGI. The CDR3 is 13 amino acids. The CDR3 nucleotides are TGTGCCAGCTCGACAGGGAGCAATCAGCCCCAGCATTTT. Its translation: CASSTGSNQPQHF.

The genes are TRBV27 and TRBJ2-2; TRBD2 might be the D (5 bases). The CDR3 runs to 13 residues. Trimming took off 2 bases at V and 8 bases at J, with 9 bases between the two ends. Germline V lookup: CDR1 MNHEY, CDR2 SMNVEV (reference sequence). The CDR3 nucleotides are TGTGCCAGCAGTTTACCGAGGGAAGGGGAGCTGTTTTTT. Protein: CASSLPREGELFF.

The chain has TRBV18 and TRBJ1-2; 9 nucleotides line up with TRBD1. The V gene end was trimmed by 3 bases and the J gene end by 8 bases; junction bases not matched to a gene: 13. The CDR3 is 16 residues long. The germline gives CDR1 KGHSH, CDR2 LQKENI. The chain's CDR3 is CASSPDRGNTYIGYTF. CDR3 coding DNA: TGTGCCAGCTCACCGGACAGGGGCAACACTTATATCGGCTACACCTTC.

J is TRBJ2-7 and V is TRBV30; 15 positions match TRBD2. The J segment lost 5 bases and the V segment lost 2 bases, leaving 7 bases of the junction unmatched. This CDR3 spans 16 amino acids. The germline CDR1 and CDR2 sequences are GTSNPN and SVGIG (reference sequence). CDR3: CAWSLGLAGGGDEQYF. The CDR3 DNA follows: TGTGCCTGGAGTCTGGGACTAGCGGGAGGCGGCGACGAGCAGTACTTC.

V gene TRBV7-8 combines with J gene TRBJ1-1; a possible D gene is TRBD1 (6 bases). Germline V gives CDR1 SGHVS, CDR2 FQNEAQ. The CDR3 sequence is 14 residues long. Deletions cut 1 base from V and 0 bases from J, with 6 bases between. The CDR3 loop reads CASSLDRVNTEAFF. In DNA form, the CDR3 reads TGTGCCAGCAGCTTAGACAGGGTGAACACTGAAGCTTTCTTT.

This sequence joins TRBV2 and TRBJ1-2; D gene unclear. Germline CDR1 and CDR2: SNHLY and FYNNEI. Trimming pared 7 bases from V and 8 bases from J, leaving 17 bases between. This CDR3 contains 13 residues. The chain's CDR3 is CASIVRVPGGYTF. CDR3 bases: TGTGCCAGCATCGTTCGGGTGCCGGGGGGCTACACCTTC.

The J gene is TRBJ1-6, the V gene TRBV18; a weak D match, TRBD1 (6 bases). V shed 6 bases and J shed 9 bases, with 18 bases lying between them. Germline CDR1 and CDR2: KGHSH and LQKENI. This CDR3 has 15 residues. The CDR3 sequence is CASSDAGAPSSPLHF. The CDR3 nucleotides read TGTGCCAGCTCTGATGCAGGGGCACCCTCTTCACCCCTCCACTTT.

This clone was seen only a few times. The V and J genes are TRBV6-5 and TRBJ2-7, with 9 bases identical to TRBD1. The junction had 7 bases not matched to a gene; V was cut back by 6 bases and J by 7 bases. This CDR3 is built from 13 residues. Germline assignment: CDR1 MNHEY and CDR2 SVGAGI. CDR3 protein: CASSRTGEGEQYF. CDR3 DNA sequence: TGTGCCAGCAGCCGGACAGGGGAGGGAGAGCAGTACTTC.

CDR3 sequence (DNA): TGTGCCTGGAGTGTAGGCAGGGAGGGCAATCAGCCCCAGCATTTT. This gives the protein CAWSVGREGNQPQHF. The chain combines TRBV30 with TRBJ1-5; TRBD1 is a possible D gene (5 bases). Germline-derived CDR1 and CDR2 are GTSNPN and SVGIG (reference sequence). This CDR3 is 15 amino acids long. V lost 0 bases to trimming and J lost 2 bases, with 11 bases between them.

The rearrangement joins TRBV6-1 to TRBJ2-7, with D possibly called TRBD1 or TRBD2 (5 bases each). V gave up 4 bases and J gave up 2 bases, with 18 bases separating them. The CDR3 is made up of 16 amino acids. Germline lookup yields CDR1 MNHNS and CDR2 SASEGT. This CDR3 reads CASSAPGASYTYEQYF. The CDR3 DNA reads TGTGCCAGCAGTGCCCCCGGGGCCAGCTATACCTACGAGCAGTACTTC.

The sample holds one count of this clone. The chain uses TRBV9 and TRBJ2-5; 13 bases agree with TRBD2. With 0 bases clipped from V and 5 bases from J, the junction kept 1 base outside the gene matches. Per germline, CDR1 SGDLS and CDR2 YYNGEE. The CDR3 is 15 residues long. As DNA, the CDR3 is TGTGCCAGCAGCGTAGCGACTAGCGGGGGGGAGACCCAGTACTTC. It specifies CASSVATSGGETQYF.

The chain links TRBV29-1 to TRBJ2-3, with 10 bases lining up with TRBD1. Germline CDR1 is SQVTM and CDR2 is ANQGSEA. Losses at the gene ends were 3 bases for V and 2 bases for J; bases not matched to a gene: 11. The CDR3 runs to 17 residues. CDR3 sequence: CSVDLYSGTGDTDTQYF. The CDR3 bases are TGCAGCGTTGATCTGTACTCTGGGACAGGGGACACAGATACGCAGTATTTT.

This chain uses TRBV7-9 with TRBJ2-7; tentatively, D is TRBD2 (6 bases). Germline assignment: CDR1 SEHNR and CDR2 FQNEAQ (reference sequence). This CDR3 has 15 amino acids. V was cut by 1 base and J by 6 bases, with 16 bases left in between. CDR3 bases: TGTGCCAGCAGCTTAGGAGGGCTAGCGTCGTCCGAGCAGTACTTC. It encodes CASSLGGLASSEQYF.